This TCR beta chain was sequenced in a study of OX40 agonist ivuxolimab in advanced cancers. Looking at the study overall: While on treatment, patients had intravenous ivuxolimab at 0.01 to 10 mg/kg every 2 weeks.

Study observations and caveats: Among T cells, CD8+ cells averaged more expanded clones than CD4+ cells.

Regarding this clone: Its target is not known.

Method: immunoSEQ multiplex PCR; TCRdb's copy keeps in-frame clones and lacks some. Seen here are some 20,000 clones, approximately 83% observed once, and the top ten hold 36%. The receptor was isolated from an adult with an advanced solid tumor such as melanoma, head and neck, liver or kidney cancer. Sequenced here: CD4+ or CD8+ T cells sorted from blood, sampled in a trial of the OX40 agonist ivuxolimab.

The CDR3 spells CASSFKTGVDTIYF. CDR3 DNA: TGTGCCAGCAGCTTTAAAACAGGGGTGGACACCATATATTTT. The rearrangement links TRBV5-5 to TRBJ1-3; 7 bases map to TRBD1. Looked up from germline, CDR1 is SGHKS and CDR2 is YYEKEE (reference sequence). This CDR3 has 14 amino acids. Trimming took 2 bases from V and 8 from J; bases not matched to a gene: 7.